The source of this T cell receptor beta chain is a study of PD-1 blockade in classical Hodgkin lymphoma (dated by TCRdb to about 2020). The study in broad terms: Nivolumab dosing was 3 mg/kg intravenously every 2 weeks, continuing until either disease progression or unacceptable toxicity. The study used TCR beta sequencing and CyTOF to define a peripheral blood immune signature of response to PD-1 blockade in classical Hodgkin lymphoma.

Genomic DNA was extracted with the Qiagen DNeasy kit from unsorted PBMCs and from negatively selected CD4+ and CD8+ fractions. Using primers that anneal to V and J segments, immunoSEQ multiplex PCR amplified the TCR beta CDR3 regions. A synthetic immune receptor repertoire was used to minimize amplification bias, and remaining bias was computationally removed after sequencing. On the authors' methods: Custom Python scripts were used to quantify repertoire diversity as the Shannon entropy index. Unsorted, CD4+ and CD8+ repertoires were analyzed separately, except for combined analyses in which CD4+ and CD8+ sequences were merged in silico. A clone counted as expanded when the clone's frequency after treatment rose at least 2-fold relative to C1D1, and clones undetected at baseline were given a pseudocount of 0.5. Clones with 0 or 1 copy at C1D1 were classified as singleton clones, and clones with 2 or more copies were classified as non-singleton clones. Clones expanded in unsorted samples were labelled as CD4+, CD8+ or unknown by matching protein sequences in sorted samples from the same patient. Wilcoxon tests on paired samples were used to test diversity changes from C1D1 to C4D1. Here the immuneACCESS table is served through TCRdb, limited to in-frame sequences with V and J called. Missing clones are a known gap in these copies; in checked studies unresolved V genes cover under half, and the rest lacks a known reason. The DNA was the basis for D and trimming; V, J and clone size are from that table. A total of tens of thousands of clones appear in this sample, approximately 89% of them only once. Of the sample, 9.5% to 15% falls within the top ten clones.

In light of the paper, this sample's time point label describes: cycle 1 day 1 (C1D1), immediately before nivolumab initiation. Every trial patient had relapsed following autologous stem cell transplantation, and prior brentuximab vedotin exposure was what differed among cohorts A, B and C. The trial cohort was composed of 56 patients with relapsed/refractory classical Hodgkin lymphoma, for whom complete response, partial response or progressive disease was recorded as best overall response. In the multi-cohort phase II CheckMate 205 trial, trial patients received single-agent nivolumab. An independent review committee assessed best overall response by applying the 2007 International Working Group response criteria. Trial PBMCs were collected just before the start of nivolumab (C1D1) and during therapy at cycle 2 day 1 and cycle 4 day 1. After peripheral blood was drawn into 8 mL Vacutainer Cell Preparation Tubes, PBMCs were isolated by centrifugation and then cryopreserved.

There are 17 amino acids in the CDR3, from cysteine to phenylalanine inclusive. Just CDR3 DNA is preserved here, 51 bases in frame from base 1. The V end loses 4 bases and the J end loses 0 bases, and a stretch of 20 bases separates them. CDR1 SGHNT and CDR2 YYREEE were looked up in the germline V gene (reference sequence). This clone was observed a single time. The clone's antigen remains unknown. No base quality information exists; no much larger clone differs at one position. Broad study findings and their caveats: The study covered only a single clinical trial cohort, and the causes of the repertoire differences, possibly disease activity or prior therapy, were still not defined. By C4D1, a significant rise was seen in CD4+ TCR diversity but not in CD8+ TCR diversity (p=0.0027 vs p=0.16), and the rise was most apparent among complete responders (p=0.02). Baseline diversity similar to that of newly diagnosed patients was observed in trial patients achieving complete response, whereas significantly lower diversity was observed in partial responders and progressors. Baseline TCR diversity was reported to be lower in newly diagnosed patients than in healthy donors, and even lower in relapsed/refractory patients. Lower diversity was observed in patients in whom nivolumab was started less than 1 year after ASCT, and these patients were excluded from later analyses so that confounding by immune reconstitution would be avoided.

The input for sequencing was peripheral blood mononuclear cells (PBMCs), taken at baseline. The sequence is built from TRBV5-4 and TRBJ2-7; no D gene call is confident. The receptor was isolated from a human donor with classical Hodgkin lymphoma. Here is the DNA: TGTGCCAGCAGCCTCCCACCTAATCAGGTTACCTCCTACGAGCAGTACTTC. Its amino acids are CASSLPPNQVTSYEQYF.